This T cell receptor (beta chain) was identified in a study of blood T cell repertoires in COVID-19. The overall study: PBMCs, B-cell-depleted T cells, or T cells were the source of the cDNA or gDNA that made up the material.

Germline assignment: CDR1 SEHNR and CDR2 FQNEAQ (reference sequence). V was shortened by 6 bases and J by 6 bases, with 14 bases between the two germline ends. The CDR3 is made up of 13 amino acids. Per the study methods: Amplification with reference gene primers provided the estimates of nucleated cell counts. Here immunoSEQ multiplex PCR was the method, and the copy in TCRdb shows in-frame clones only, minus some. V and J calls and clone size are given by that table; D and trimming were obtained from the DNA. The sample includes approximately 230,000 clones, 86% of them seen just once. The sequence was obtained from a man aged 25-40 years who had recovered from COVID-19. The chain is built from TRBV7-9 and TRBJ1-1, with a possible D match to TRBD1 (5 bases). Sequencing was carried out using peripheral blood. The CDR3 nucleotides are TGTGCCAGCAGTTACAGACAGTACGCTGAAGCTTTCTTT. Translation gives CASSYRQYAEAFF.